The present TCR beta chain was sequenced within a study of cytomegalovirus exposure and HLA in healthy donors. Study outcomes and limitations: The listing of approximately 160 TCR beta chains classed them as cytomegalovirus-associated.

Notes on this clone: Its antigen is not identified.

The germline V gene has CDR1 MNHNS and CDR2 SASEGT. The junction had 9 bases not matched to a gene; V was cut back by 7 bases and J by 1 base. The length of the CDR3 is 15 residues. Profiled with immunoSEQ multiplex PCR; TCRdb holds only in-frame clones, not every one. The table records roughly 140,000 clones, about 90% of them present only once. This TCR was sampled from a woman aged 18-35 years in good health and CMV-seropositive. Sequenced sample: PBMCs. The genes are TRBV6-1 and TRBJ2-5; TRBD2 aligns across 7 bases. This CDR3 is CASKVLREVQETQYF. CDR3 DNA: TGTGCCAGCAAGGTTCTCCGGGAGGTCCAAGAGACCCAGTACTTC.